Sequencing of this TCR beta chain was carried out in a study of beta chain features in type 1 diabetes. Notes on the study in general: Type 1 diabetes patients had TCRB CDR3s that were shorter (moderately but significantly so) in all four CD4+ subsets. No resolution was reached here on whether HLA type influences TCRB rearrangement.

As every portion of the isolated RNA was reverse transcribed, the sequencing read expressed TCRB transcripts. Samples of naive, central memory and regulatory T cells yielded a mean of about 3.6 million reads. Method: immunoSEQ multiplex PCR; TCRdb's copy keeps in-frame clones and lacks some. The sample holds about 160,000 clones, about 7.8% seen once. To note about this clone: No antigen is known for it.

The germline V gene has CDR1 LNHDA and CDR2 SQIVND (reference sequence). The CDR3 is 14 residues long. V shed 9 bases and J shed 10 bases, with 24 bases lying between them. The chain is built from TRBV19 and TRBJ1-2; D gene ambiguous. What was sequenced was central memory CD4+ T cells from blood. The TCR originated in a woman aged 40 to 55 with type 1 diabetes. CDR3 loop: CASRVNRNSAPYTF. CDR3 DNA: TGTGCCAGCAGAGTTAATCGGAACAGTGCCCCCTACACCTTC.